The rows below give T cell receptor beta chains drawn from one sample of a study of CD8 T cells in ankylosing spondylitis. TCRdb reprocessed the 5' RACE reads via MiXCR and lists one record per CDR3 protein. Here the sample spans some 220,000 distinct CDR3 sequences, about 10% being singletons. Sequencing used blood, either unsorted or a sorted T cell fraction (not recorded which). The source is a male donor with ankylosing spondylitis or in good health (not recorded which). The CDR3 runs from the conserved cysteine through the conserved F or W. A D gene is named only where the DNA matches it firmly.

D gene	V gene	J gene	CDR3 protein
NA	TRBV29-1	TRBJ1-2	CSVETDEDYGYTF
TRBD1	TRBV7-9	TRBJ2-1	CASSLTQGDNEQFF
TRBD1	TRBV20-1	TRBJ1-3	CSAQGQEGNTIYF
NA	TRBV6-2/TRBV6-3	TRBJ1-5	CASRPLQVSNQPQHF
NA	TRBV25-1	TRBJ2-1	CASSESRSTSHEQFF
TRBD2	TRBV27	TRBJ2-1	CASSWITSGRIPNEQFF
TRBD2	TRBV6-2/TRBV6-3	TRBJ2-1	CASRLAGGHEQFF
TRBD1	TRBV7-8	TRBJ1-1	CANSFGQGTEAFF
NA	TRBV4-2	TRBJ1-4	CASSREGQRNEKLFF
TRBD2	TRBV11-1	TRBJ2-1	CASSSGLAGVGSSYNEQFF
TRBD1	TRBV27	TRBJ2-2	CASSPGTVSPFAGELFF
NA	TRBV7-9	TRBJ1-4	CASSLGGRSGEKLFF
TRBD1	TRBV3-1	TRBJ1-5	CASSQGQGQGQPQHF
TRBD1	TRBV2	TRBJ1-1	CASSEYGQGLDTEAFF
NA	TRBV5-1	TRBJ2-1	CASSLGFLGDEQFF
TRBD2	TRBV7-9	TRBJ2-7	CASSATLAASSYEQYF
TRBD1	TRBV30	TRBJ2-6	CAWSSGTGSSGANVLTF
NA	TRBV12-3/TRBV12-4	TRBJ2-2	CASSRYRGRGAGELFF
NA	TRBV2	TRBJ2-1	CASKEGLQNNEQFF
TRBD1	TRBV12-3/TRBV12-4	TRBJ2-2	CASRGQGEFSGELFF
TRBD2	TRBV5-5	TRBJ2-3	CASSLMVLAGGDTQYF
TRBD1	TRBV4-1	TRBJ1-1	CASSPGQGRKAFF
NA	TRBV18	TRBJ1-6	CASSPGTAENSPLHF
TRBD1	TRBV7-9	TRBJ1-6	CASSSGRGQGRYSPLHF
TRBD1	TRBV10-2	TRBJ1-1	CASSASDRGQRAFF
TRBD1	TRBV7-2	TRBJ1-5	CASSNGQGGQPQHF
NA	TRBV2	TRBJ2-6	CASSLQDGANVLTF
NA	TRBV4-1	TRBJ2-1	CASSRDPMYNEQFF
TRBD2	TRBV10-3	TRBJ2-7	CAISFGTSLGNEQYF
TRBD2	TRBV4-1	TRBJ2-5	CASSQVPTSSRETQYF
TRBD1	TRBV5-6	TRBJ1-2	CASSLRSQGDTLGYGYTF
NA	TRBV11-3	TRBJ2-3	CASSLDDTDTQYF
NA	TRBV6-1	TRBJ2-7	CASSRRLGGEQYF
NA	TRBV18	TRBJ2-7	CASSPTRVGYEQYF
TRBD2	TRBV12-5	TRBJ2-3	CASGLPETSGHVNTQYF
NA	TRBV5-1	TRBJ1-4	CASSPRLGIDEKLFF
TRBD2	TRBV3-1	TRBJ2-5	CASSQPGLALETQYF
TRBD2	TRBV19	TRBJ2-1	CASTLASGGLNEQFF
NA	TRBV20-1	TRBJ1-2	CSASLSGGLGYTF
NA	TRBV12-3/TRBV12-4	TRBJ2-3	CASSWTPRDTQYF
NA	TRBV10-3	TRBJ2-3	CAISGPSSDTQYF
TRBD1	TRBV9	TRBJ2-7	CASSAGTGVYEQYF
NA	TRBV23-1	TRBJ2-5	CASSQYGETQYF
NA	TRBV7-2	TRBJ1-2	CASRTTGYLYGYTF
NA	TRBV28	TRBJ1-1	CASTRRGRLNTEAFF
NA	TRBV7-9	TRBJ2-7	CASSSGPQYEQYF
NA	TRBV15	TRBJ2-1	CATSRSKLAGVYEQFF
NA	TRBV7-6	TRBJ1-1	CASSLKRAGEAEAFF
NA	TRBV27	TRBJ2-2	CASSLVRGAGELFF
NA	TRBV3-1	TRBJ2-6	CASSQLTAGANVLTF
NA	TRBV7-9	TRBJ2-2	CASSFLTGELFF
NA	TRBV5-1	TRBJ2-3	CASSPYSYHGTDTQYF
TRBD1	TRBV5-1	TRBJ1-2	CASSTGQNYGYTF
NA	TRBV12-3/TRBV12-4	TRBJ1-2	CASTDTGGYTF
NA	TRBV6-1	TRBJ1-1	CASSESGRSEAFF
NA	TRBV5-1	TRBJ1-1	CASSLEGPYLGTEAFF
NA	TRBV5-1	TRBJ2-5	CASSLMGGTETQYF
NA	TRBV20-1	TRBJ2-3	CSVPHLRDLQYF